This T cell receptor (beta chain) comes out of a study of OX40 agonist ivuxolimab in advanced cancers. About the study: Patients received ivuxolimab, an intravenous treatment, every 2 weeks at 0.01 to 10 mg/kg. One patient with hepatocellular carcinoma and two with cutaneous melanoma, three in all, had partial responses.

Assay: immunoSEQ multiplex PCR; the TCRdb copy retains only in-frame clones and omits some. This table has tens of thousands of clones, roughly 80% appearing once. Trimming shortened V by 4 bases and J by 0 bases, and 4 bases separated the two germline ends. The germline V gene encodes CDR1 MNHNS and CDR2 SASEGT. There are 13 residues in the CDR3. Autoimmune disease history or systemic immunosuppression led to patient exclusion. The specimen comprised CD4+ or CD8+ T cells sorted from blood, sampled in a trial of the OX40 agonist ivuxolimab. This rearrangement joins TRBV6-1 to TRBJ1-5, with D unclear. The TCR sequence derives from an adult with an advanced solid tumor such as melanoma, head and neck, liver or kidney cancer. CDR3 in amino acids: CASSANSNQPQHF. The CDR3, as DNA: TGTGCCAGCAGTGCGAATAGCAATCAGCCCCAGCATTTT.